This T cell receptor beta chain came from a study of cytomegalovirus exposure and HLA in healthy donors. The study ran its PCR with 60 Vbeta and 13 Jbeta primers. Sequencing was performed with immunoSEQ multiplex PCR; in TCRdb, only in-frame clones are kept and a portion is missing. The table records some 120,000 clones, about 85% of them present only once. As regards this clone: Its specificity is unknown.

Germline lookup yields CDR1 ENHRY and CDR2 SYGVKD. CDR3 length: 15 amino acids. The germline V and J ends were trimmed by 0 bases and 0 bases, with 8 bases remaining between them. Points from the study as a whole: An observed cluster of highly shared sequence variants was recorded as a likely sequencing artifact. It was reported that the classifier diagnosed cytomegalovirus status with high specificity and sensitivity in both the original and validation cohorts. Clonal expansion was found to be greater in HLA-associated TCR beta chains than in equally common others in a later analysis.

Specimen: PBMCs. The V and J genes are TRBV10-3 and TRBJ1-1; perhaps TRBD1 as D (5 bases). This clonotype was obtained from a woman in her 30s in good health and CMV-seropositive. The CDR3 DNA reads TGTGCCATCAGTGAGTCGGGGGGAATGAACACTGAAGCTTTCTTT. Protein product: CAISESGGMNTEAFF.